This T cell receptor beta chain was found in a study of response to subunit inactivated influenza vaccine. A few counts support this clonotype. The antigen remains undetermined. Overall study findings and caveats: Each seasonal flu vaccination may recruit only limited new T cells, authors suggested.

From the RT-PCR reads, TCRdb called clonotypes with MiXCR, one entry per CDR3 protein. The sample has about 300,000 distinct CDR3 sequences; about 20% are singletons. Here the sequenced sample was PBMCs from blood, taken approximately 20 months after vaccination. This clonotype originated in a man aged 45 to 75 who received an inactivated influenza vaccine.

The CDR3, as DNA: TGCAGTGCTTCCCGACAGGCGAATAATGAAAAACTGTTTTTT. Encoded protein: CSASRQANNEKLFF. The chain uses TRBV20-1 and TRBJ1-4; D might be TRBD1 (6 bases). V was trimmed by 5 bases and J by 4 bases, leaving 14 bases between them. The CDR3 runs to 14 residues. CDR1 is DFQATT, CDR2 SNEGSKA, per germline (reference sequence).